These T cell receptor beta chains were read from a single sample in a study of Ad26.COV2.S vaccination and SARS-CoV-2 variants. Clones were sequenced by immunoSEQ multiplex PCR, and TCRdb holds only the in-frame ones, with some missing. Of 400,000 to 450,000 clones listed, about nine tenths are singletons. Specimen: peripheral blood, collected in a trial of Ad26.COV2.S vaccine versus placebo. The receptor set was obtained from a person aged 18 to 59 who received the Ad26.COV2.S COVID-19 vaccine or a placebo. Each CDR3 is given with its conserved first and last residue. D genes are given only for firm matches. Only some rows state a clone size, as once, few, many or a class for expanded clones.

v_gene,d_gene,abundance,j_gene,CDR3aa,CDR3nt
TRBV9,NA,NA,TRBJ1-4,CASSGGLGARGEKLFF,TGTGCCAGCAGTGGCGGATTGGGCGCGAGAGGGGAAAAACTGTTTTTT
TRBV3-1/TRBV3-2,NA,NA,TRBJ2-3,CASSLGGPGVNTQYF,TGTGCCAGCAGCCTCGGGGGGCCGGGTGTAAATACGCAGTATTTT
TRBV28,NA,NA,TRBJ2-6,CATGLMGPGANVLTF,TGTGCCACTGGGTTAATGGGTCCCGGGGCCAACGTCCTGACTTTC
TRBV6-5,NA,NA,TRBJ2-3,CASSSPRFTQYF,TGTGCCAGCAGTTCGCCGCGTTTCACGCAGTATTTT
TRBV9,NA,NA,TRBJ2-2,CASSVGLSWGDFTGELFF,TGTGCCAGCAGCGTAGGCTTGTCTTGGGGGGATTTTACCGGGGAGCTGTTTTTT
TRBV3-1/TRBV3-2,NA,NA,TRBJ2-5,CASNQETQYF,TGTGCCAGCAACCAAGAGACCCAGTACTTC
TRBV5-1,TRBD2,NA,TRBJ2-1,CASSYVAGGPNEQFF,TGCGCCAGCAGCTATGTAGCGGGGGGGCCCAATGAGCAGTTCTTC
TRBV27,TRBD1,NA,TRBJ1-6,CASSLLAGGWNSPLHF,TGTGCCAGCAGTTTATTGGCAGGGGGCTGGAATTCACCCCTCCACTTT
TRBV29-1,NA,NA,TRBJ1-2,CSVPGLGGYGYTF,TGCAGCGTCCCCGGGCTCGGGGGATATGGCTACACCTTC
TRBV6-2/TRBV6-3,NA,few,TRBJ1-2,CASSQGINGGYTF,TGTGCCAGCAGTCAGGGAATAAACGGAGGCTACACCTTC
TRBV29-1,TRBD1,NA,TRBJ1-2,CSVTGFINYGYTF,TGCAGCGTGACAGGGTTTATCAACTATGGCTACACCTTC
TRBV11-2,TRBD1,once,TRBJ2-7,CASIPGQGGRYDEQYF,TGTGCCAGCATCCCGGGACAGGGGGGTCGATATGACGAGCAGTACTTC
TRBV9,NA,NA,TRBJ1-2,CASSGRENNYGYTF,TGTGCCAGCAGCGGAAGGGAAAACAACTATGGCTACACCTTC
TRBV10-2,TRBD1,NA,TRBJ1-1,CASSWGQVYNGEAFF,TGCGCCAGCAGTTGGGGACAGGTATATAACGGTGAAGCTTTCTTT
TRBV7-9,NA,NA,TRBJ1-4,CASSLAPGTNEKLFF,TGTGCCAGCAGCTTAGCCCCAGGGACCAATGAAAAACTGTTTTTT
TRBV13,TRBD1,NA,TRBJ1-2,CASTLWRQGLDGYTF,TGTGCCAGCACCCTGTGGAGACAGGGACTCGATGGCTACACCTTC
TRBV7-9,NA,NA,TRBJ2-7,CASSFYSDSVGEQYF,TGTGCCAGCAGCTTTTACTCGGACAGTGTTGGAGAGCAGTACTTC
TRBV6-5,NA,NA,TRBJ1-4,CASSPLAATNEKLFF,TGTGCCAGCAGTCCCCTAGCTGCAACTAATGAAAAACTGTTTTTT
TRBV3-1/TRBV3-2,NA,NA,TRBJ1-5,CASSQGLSYNQPQHF,TGTGCCAGCAGCCAAGGGTTAAGCTACAATCAGCCCCAGCATTTT
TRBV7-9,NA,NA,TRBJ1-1,CASTPQGTEAFF,TGTGCCAGCACCCCGCAGGGCACTGAAGCTTTCTTT
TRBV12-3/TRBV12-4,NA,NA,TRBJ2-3,CASEPDPGDTQYF,TGTGCCAGCGAACCCGACCCGGGAGATACGCAGTATTTT
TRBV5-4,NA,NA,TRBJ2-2,CASSLLGPNTGELFF,TGTGCCAGCAGCTTGTTGGGACCTAACACCGGGGAGCTGTTTTTT
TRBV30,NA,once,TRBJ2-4,CAWSVGGNKNIQYF,TGTGCCTGGAGTGTAGGGGGAAACAAAAACATTCAGTACTTC
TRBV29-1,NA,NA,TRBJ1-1,CSVVWGAGYLGTEAFF,TGCAGCGTTGTGTGGGGGGCAGGGTACTTGGGCACTGAAGCTTTCTTT
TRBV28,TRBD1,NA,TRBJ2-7,CASSPHRQGSSYEQYF,TGTGCCAGCAGTCCCCACAGACAGGGTAGCTCCTACGAGCAGTACTTC
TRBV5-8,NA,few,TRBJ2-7,CASSLATNLYEQYF,TGTGCCAGCAGCTTGGCAACAAACTTGTACGAGCAGTACTTC
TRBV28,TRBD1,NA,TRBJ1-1,CASSYGTAIEAFF,TGTGCCAGCAGTTACGGGACAGCGATTGAAGCTTTCTTT
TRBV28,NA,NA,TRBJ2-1,CASKRPASNEQFF,TGTGCCAGTAAGCGTCCGGCTAGTAATGAGCAGTTCTTC
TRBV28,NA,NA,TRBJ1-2,CASSLRLKENYGYTF,TGTGCCAGCAGCCTCCGATTAAAAGAGAACTATGGCTACACCTTC
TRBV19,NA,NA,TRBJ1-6,CASSKGSLYNSPLHF,TGTGCCAGTAGTAAAGGCAGCCTCTATAATTCACCCCTCCACTTT
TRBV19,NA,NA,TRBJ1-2,CASRARTYGYTF,TGTGCCAGTAGGGCAAGGACCTATGGCTACACCTTC
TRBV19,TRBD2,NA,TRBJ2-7,CASMGTSGGAYEQYF,TGTGCCAGTATGGGTACTAGCGGGGGGGCCTACGAGCAGTACTTC
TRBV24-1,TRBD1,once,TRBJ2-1,CATSEHGTGENEQFF,TGTGCCACCAGTGAGCACGGGACAGGGGAAAATGAGCAGTTCTTC
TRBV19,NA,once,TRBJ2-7,CASSMFPTSTYEQYF,TGTGCCAGTAGTATGTTTCCCACCTCAACCTACGAGCAGTACTTC
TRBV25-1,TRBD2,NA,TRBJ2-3,CASRGASGGRNLDTQYF,TGTGCCAGCAGGGGGGCTAGCGGGGGCCGAAATCTAGATACGCAGTATTTT
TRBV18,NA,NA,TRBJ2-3,CASSPQTDTQYF,TGTGCCAGCTCACCACAAACAGATACGCAGTATTTT
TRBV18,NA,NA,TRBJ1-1,CASSPLDNTEAFF,TGTGCCAGCTCACCATTAGATAACACTGAAGCTTTCTTT
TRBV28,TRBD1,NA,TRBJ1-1,CASSSGGAFGVSEAFF,TGTGCCAGCAGTTCAGGGGGCGCTTTCGGTGTCTCTGAAGCTTTCTTT
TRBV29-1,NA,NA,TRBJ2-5,CSVGRRETQYF,TGCAGCGTTGGACGACGGGAGACCCAGTACTTC
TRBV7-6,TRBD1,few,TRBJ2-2,CASSKGQGTSTGELFF,TGTGCCAGCAGCAAGGGACAGGGAACAAGTACCGGGGAGCTGTTTTTT
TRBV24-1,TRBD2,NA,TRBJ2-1,CATSVGTSGGDNEQFF,TGTGCCACCAGTGTTGGGACTAGCGGGGGGGACAATGAGCAGTTCTTC
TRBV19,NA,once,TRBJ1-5,CASSIIGTEGRPQHF,TGTGCCAGTAGTATTATAGGGACCGAGGGTAGGCCCCAGCATTTT
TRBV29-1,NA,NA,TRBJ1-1,CSVDVPPGYTEAFF,TGCAGCGTTGATGTGCCTCCGGGATACACTGAAGCTTTCTTT
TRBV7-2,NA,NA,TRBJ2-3,CASSPRLKFQVSSTDTQYF,TGTGCCAGCAGCCCGAGACTTAAATTCCAGGTGTCTAGCACAGATACGCAGTATTTT
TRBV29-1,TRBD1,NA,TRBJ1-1,CSVEGTEMNTEAFF,TGCAGCGTTGAGGGGACAGAGATGAACACTGAAGCTTTCTTT
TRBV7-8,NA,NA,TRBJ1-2,CASSLGFTDSNYGYTF,TGTGCCAGCAGCTTAGGGTTCACAGACTCTAACTATGGCTACACCTTC
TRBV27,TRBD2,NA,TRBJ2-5,CASSLRLAGAGETQYF,TGTGCCAGCAGTTTAAGACTAGCGGGGGCGGGAGAGACCCAGTACTTC
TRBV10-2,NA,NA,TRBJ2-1,CASTDGGRLLSEFF,TGCGCCAGCACCGATGGGGGGCGGCTTTTGAGCGAATTCTTC
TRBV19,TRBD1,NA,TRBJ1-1,CASSIRTGDTEAFF,TGTGCCAGTAGTATCCGGACAGGAGACACTGAAGCTTTCTTT
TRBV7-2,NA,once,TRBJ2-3,CASLIAPGGGPDTQYF,TGTGCCAGCTTGATAGCTCCGGGGGGCGGCCCAGATACGCAGTATTTT
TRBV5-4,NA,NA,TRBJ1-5,CASSFETATRPQHF,TGTGCCAGCAGCTTTGAGACAGCCACTAGGCCCCAGCATTTT